This T cell receptor (beta chain) was profiled in a study of PD-1 blockade in classical Hodgkin lymphoma. Data came from immunoSEQ multiplex PCR; TCRdb stores just in-frame clones and leaves some out. The sample carries approximately 47,000 clones, approximately 90% recorded once. Time point reported: newly diagnosed, previously untreated cHL patient sample. The CDR3 extends over 15 amino acids. The germline gives CDR1 SGHAT, CDR2 FQDESV (reference sequence). Unmatched junction bases numbered 4, after V lost 0 bases and J lost 5 bases. Whole-study results and caveats: Relapsed/refractory patients reportedly had lower baseline diversity than newly diagnosed patients.

Details on this clone: Its antigen is as yet unknown.

Material: peripheral blood mononuclear cells (PBMCs). The chain employs TRBV11-1 and TRBJ2-5, with 9 positions matching TRBD2. The source is a human donor with classical Hodgkin lymphoma. The CDR3 DNA is TGTGCCAGCAGCTTAGCGGCGGGAGGGGTCGAGACCCAGTACTTC. Translation: CASSLAAGGVETQYF.